Reported below is one TCR beta chain. Its antigen is still unknown. Assay used: immunoSEQ multiplex PCR; TCRdb lists only in-frame clones, some missing. The sample includes about 55,000 clones, 80% to 90% of them seen just once. Germline V gene lookup returns CDR1 MDHEN and CDR2 SYDVKM. The CDR3 is made up of 16 amino acids. V lost 4 bases, J lost 4 bases, and 19 bases lay in between. The data derive from a study of T cell responses to AZD1222 COVID-19 vaccine. The study, taken as a whole, reports: No day 14 peak samples; only post-peak repertoires were characterized. White British ancestry dominated among donors, who included more females, and clonal diversity was possibly underestimated. Distributed over spike, vaccine-associated CD4 TCRs predominated at 160-218 and 743-854.

Sequenced material: peripheral blood, taken on day 0 of AZD1222 vaccination. V and J are TRBV28 and TRBJ1-1, with unresolved D. The source of this sequence is an adult in good health. The CDR3, as DNA: TGTGCCAGCAGTTCACCTCGCGGATTGCGGGGCACTGAAGCTTTCTTT. This translates into CASSSPRGLRGTEAFF.